Detailed here is one TCR beta chain. Only in-frame clones appear in the TCRdb table, and some are missing; sequencing was by immunoSEQ multiplex PCR. The sample contains some 56,000 clones, 80% of which appear only once. This entry comes from a study of blood T cell repertoires in COVID-19. The TCR was taken from a man aged 55 to 70 with acute or convalescent COVID-19. Sequenced material: peripheral blood.

DNA of the CDR3: TGCGCCAGCAGCCCGCTAAGCACAGATACGCAGTATTTT. Translated: CASSPLSTDTQYF. V is TRBV5-1 and J is TRBJ2-3, with unresolved D. CDR3 length equals 13 residues. The V gene's germline CDR1 is SGHRS and CDR2 YFSETQ. Deletions cut 4 bases from V and 0 bases from J, with 6 bases between. The variable domain in full, with the rest retrieved from reference TRBV5-1 and TRBJ2-3, is KAGVTQTPRYLIKTRGQQVTLSCSPISGHRSVSWYQQTPGQGLQFLFEYFSETQRNKGNFPGRFSGRQFSNSRSEMNVSTLELGDSALYLCASSPLSTDTQYFGPGTRLTVL.